The present T cell receptor beta chain was sequenced within a study of T cells in Graves' hyperthyroidism and ophthalmopathy. Study-level points and caveats: Using 13 V-J features, a model discriminated ophthalmopathy from stable hyperthyroidism. Model-based prediction identified ophthalmopathy a median roughly 5.9 months prior to its onset. Appearing also in blood were most of the thyroid clonotypes expanded above 0.001.

This clonotype was seen just once. Its antigen is unknown. Deletions cut 7 bases from V and 6 bases from J, with 12 bases between. The CDR3 length is 11 residues. Germline V gene sequence: CDR1 SQVTM, CDR2 ANQGSEA. There were TCR beta CDR3 regions amplified from RNA transcripts. During a first-round RT-PCR of the TCR CDR3, the HTBI primer set was used. Via MiXCR, TCRdb re-called the multiplex PCR reads, giving one row per CDR3 protein. The sample has 450,000 to 700,000 distinct CDR3 sequences; about 45% are singletons. Aged 18 to 65, the patients had hyperthyroidism that was newly diagnosed and had lasted under 2 months.

This TCR was recovered from a woman younger than 35 with Graves' hyperthyroidism. The V gene is TRBV29-1, the J gene TRBJ1-2; tentative D call: TRBD1 (5 bases). Sequencing was carried out using peripheral blood or thyroid tissue (not recorded which). Written as DNA, the CDR3 is TGCAGCGCAGGGTCATCAGATGGCTACACCTTC. Amino acid sequence: CSAGSSDGYTF.